The rows below give T cell receptor beta chains drawn from one sample of a study of blood T cell repertoires in COVID-19. Generated by immunoSEQ multiplex PCR, the TCRdb table keeps only in-frame clones and is missing some. Of about 230,000 clones listed, less than 85% are singletons. Sample: PBMCs or T cells enriched from blood (not recorded which). All receptors derive from a man aged 60 to 75 who had recovered from COVID-19. The CDR3 runs from the conserved cysteine through the conserved F or W. The D gene is left open where the match is weak. Clone size, where shown, is once, few, many, or a class for clones that have expanded.

v_gene	abundance	j_gene	d_gene	CDR3nt	CDR3aa
TRBV2	-	TRBJ2-5	TRBD1	TGTGCCAGCAGTGAAACGGGACAGCAAGAGACCCAGTACTTC	CASSETGQQETQYF
TRBV7-2	few	TRBJ1-2	-	TGTGCCAGCAGCTCGATCGGGAACTATGGCTACACCTTC	CASSSIGNYGYTF
TRBV4-2	-	TRBJ2-2	-	TGTGCCAGCAGCCAAGATCTCCCTTACACCGGGGAGCTGTTTTTT	CASSQDLPYTGELFF
TRBV5-1	-	TRBJ2-1	TRBD2	TGCGCCAGCAGCTCGGGACTAGCGGGGTCCTACAATGAGCAGTTCTTC	CASSSGLAGSYNEQFF
TRBV21-1	-	TRBJ2-3	-	TGTGCCAGCAGCAAACGGATGACTAGCGGGGTCACAGATACGCAGTATTTT	CASSKRMTSGVTDTQYF
TRBV11-2	-	TRBJ2-7	TRBD1	TGTGCCAGCAGCAATGCCGGGACAGGGGCCGAGCAGTACTTC	CASSNAGTGAEQYF
TRBV19	-	TRBJ1-5	TRBD1	TGTGCCAGTAGTCCTAGGACAGGCCAAAATCAGCCCCAGCATTTT	CASSPRTGQNQPQHF
TRBV29-1	-	TRBJ2-2	-	TGCAGCGTTGCACAGGTGAACACCGGGGAGCTGTTTTTT	CSVAQVNTGELFF
TRBV3-1/TRBV3-2	-	TRBJ2-5	TRBD2	TGTGCCAGCAGCCAATTTGGGCAGCGGGGGCCTCACCAAGAGACCCAGTACTTC	CASSQFGQRGPHQETQYF
TRBV5-1	-	TRBJ1-3	-	TGCGCCAGCAGCTTGGGCGGGATCTCTGGAAACACCATATATTTT	CASSLGGISGNTIYF
TRBV7-8	-	TRBJ2-3	-	TGTGCCAGCAGCTTTCCGGGGTCTGATTTTAGCACAGATACGCAGTATTTT	CASSFPGSDFSTDTQYF
TRBV19	-	TRBJ2-6	-	TGTGCCAGTAGTATAGGTGGCAGACTTTCTGGGGCCAACGTCCTGACTTTC	CASSIGGRLSGANVLTF
TRBV27	-	TRBJ2-3	TRBD1	TGTGCCAGCAGACTTGGCCCCAGGACAGGGGCAACCACAGATACGCAGTATTTT	CASRLGPRTGATTDTQYF
TRBV3-1/TRBV3-2	-	TRBJ1-5	-	TGTGCCAGCAGCCAGGGGACACAGAATCAGCCCCAGCATTTT	CASSQGTQNQPQHF
TRBV2	-	TRBJ1-5	-	TGTGCCAGCAGTTACCAGGGTATGCAGCCCCAGCATTTT	CASSYQGMQPQHF
TRBV2	few	TRBJ2-4	-	TGTGCCAGCAGTGTTCAGGAAAACATTCAGTACTTC	CASSVQENIQYF
TRBV3-1/TRBV3-2	-	TRBJ1-2	TRBD1	TGTGCCAGCAGCCAAGAGGTCGGGACAGGGGACTATGGCTACACCTTC	CASSQEVGTGDYGYTF
TRBV7-3	-	TRBJ1-2	-	TGTGCCAGCAGCCCAGGGCCTACTAACTATGGCTACACCTTC	CASSPGPTNYGYTF
TRBV10-3	-	TRBJ1-5	TRBD1	TGTGCCATCAGTGAGCACCCGGGACAGGGCGATCAGCCCCAGCATTTT	CAISEHPGQGDQPQHF
TRBV12-3/TRBV12-4	few	TRBJ1-5	-	TGTGCCAGCAGCGAAACACCTAATCAGCCCCAGCATTTT	CASSETPNQPQHF
TRBV6-5	-	TRBJ1-5	-	TGTGCCAGCACCTACAGTCGGAGCAATCAGCCCCAGCATTTT	CASTYSRSNQPQHF
TRBV5-1	-	TRBJ2-1	TRBD1	TGCGCCAGCAGCTTGGCGGGACAGGGGAGCTCCTACAATGAGCAGTTCTTC	CASSLAGQGSSYNEQFF
TRBV19	-	TRBJ1-5	-	TGTGCCAGTAGCAGTGGGGCCGGCGGCAATCAGCCCCAGCATTTT	CASSSGAGGNQPQHF
TRBV11-3	few	TRBJ2-3	-	TGTGCCAGCAGCTTAGGGGCCAGCACAGATACGCAGTATTTT	CASSLGASTDTQYF
TRBV11-3	-	TRBJ2-5	-	TGTGCCAGCAGCTTAGGAGGGATCGAGACCCAGTACTTC	CASSLGGIETQYF
TRBV5-4	once	TRBJ1-2	-	TGTGCCAGCAGCTCCGCCGGAGAGGGAAGCTATGGCTACACCTTC	CASSSAGEGSYGYTF
TRBV7-8	-	TRBJ1-5	TRBD1	TGTGCCAGCAGCTTAGAGGACAGGGATTTGGTCGGCAATCAGCCCCAGCATTTT	CASSLEDRDLVGNQPQHF
TRBV3-1/TRBV3-2	-	TRBJ2-7	-	TGTGCCAGCAGTCGGACAGACTCCTCCCCCTACGAGCAGTACTTC	CASSRTDSSPYEQYF
TRBV6-6	-	TRBJ1-4	-	TGTGCCAGCAGCCCCCCGGGGGGTGGAAAACTGTTTTTT	CASSPPGGGKLFF
TRBV4-3	-	TRBJ1-6	TRBD1	TGCGCCAGCAGCCCTGGGCAGGGGGACTATTCACCCCTCCACTTT	CASSPGQGDYSPLHF
TRBV27	-	TRBJ1-2	-	TGTGCCAGCAGTTTAACCTCCATGAGCTATGGCTACACCTTC	CASSLTSMSYGYTF
TRBV5-1	-	TRBJ2-1	TRBD1	TGCGCCAGCAGCCCGATCACCGGGACAGGGGCTTCCTTTATCTACAATGAGCAGTTCTTC	CASSPITGTGASFIYNEQFF
TRBV11-2	-	TRBJ1-2	-	TGTGCCAGCAGCTCGACCCGGGGGGGTGGGAACTATGGCTACACCTTC	CASSSTRGGGNYGYTF
TRBV7-9	-	TRBJ2-7	-	TGTGCCAGCAGATTCGGTGACAGCTACGAGCAGTACTTC	CASRFGDSYEQYF
TRBV4-3	-	TRBJ2-4	-	TGCGCCAGCAGCCAAGGAGGGCGCCAAAACATTCAGTACTTC	CASSQGGRQNIQYF
TRBV6-1	-	TRBJ2-6	-	TGTGCCAGCAGTGGACGGTACAGCTCTGGGGCCAACGTCCTGACTTTC	CASSGRYSSGANVLTF
TRBV5-4	once	TRBJ1-3	TRBD1	TGTGCCAGCAGCTTGGAAGGGGGCCGAAACACCATATATTTT	CASSLEGGRNTIYF
TRBV29-1	-	TRBJ1-1	TRBD1	TGCAGCGCTGGGACAGGGGGGAACACTGAAGCTTTCTTT	CSAGTGGNTEAFF
TRBV11-3	-	TRBJ1-4	-	TGTGCCAGCACCCTGGGAGAGTGCCTTGAAAAACTGTTTTTT	CASTLGECLEKLFF
TRBV24-1	few	TRBJ2-1	-	TGTGCCACCAGTGATCCGGACTGGGGGCCGTTCTTC	CATSDPDWGPFF
TRBV2	-	TRBJ2-1	-	TGTGCCAGCAGTCCTCAGGGTAACAATGAGCAGTTCTTC	CASSPQGNNEQFF
TRBV29-1	-	TRBJ2-3	-	TGCAGCGGGGGAGCCAGCCTTGGGGAGACGCAGTATTTT	CSGGASLGETQYF
TRBV19	-	TRBJ2-2	TRBD1	TGTGCCAGTAATACAGGGGGTGGTACCGGGGAGCTGTTTTTT	CASNTGGGTGELFF
TRBV9	-	TRBJ1-4	-	TGTGCCAGCAGCACCCGGGATGAAAAACTGTTTTTT	CASSTRDEKLFF
TRBV11-3	-	TRBJ2-1	TRBD2	TGTGCCAGCAGCCCCCGGGGACTAGCGGGGGGCAATGAGCAGTTCTTC	CASSPRGLAGGNEQFF
TRBV30	-	TRBJ2-1	-	TGTGCCTGGGAAAAGACAGGCGGTGAGCAGTTCTTC	CAWEKTGGEQFF
TRBV15	-	TRBJ2-3	-	TGTGCCACCAGCAGAGAGAACCGAGCGACTAGCACAGATACGCAGTATTTT	CATSRENRATSTDTQYF
TRBV7-9	once	TRBJ1-1	-	TGTGCCAGCAGCCCACAACCTGGGGAGGGTACGAATGAAGCTTTCTTT	CASSPQPGEGTNEAFF
TRBV11-3	-	TRBJ1-2	TRBD1	TGTGCCAGCAGCTTAGAAAAAACAGGGGGGGACTATGGCTACACCTTC	CASSLEKTGGDYGYTF
TRBV5-1	-	TRBJ1-2	-	TGCGCCAGCAGCCCCGGGGGAGTTGGCTACACCTTC	CASSPGGVGYTF
TRBV7-2	few	TRBJ1-1	-	TGTGCCAGCAGCTTAGCCAGGGAGGCTGAAGCTTTCTTT	CASSLAREAEAFF
TRBV11-3	once	TRBJ1-1	-	TGTGCCAGCAGCTTACAGGGAACTGAAGCTTTCTTT	CASSLQGTEAFF
TRBV14	-	TRBJ1-4	TRBD1	TGTGCCAGCAGTCGGACAGGGCGGAATGAAAAACTGTTTTTT	CASSRTGRNEKLFF
TRBV18	once	TRBJ2-7	-	TGTGCCAGCTCACTCCCAACAGGGCCGAACTACGAGCAGTACTTC	CASSLPTGPNYEQYF
TRBV5-1	-	TRBJ1-2	-	TGCGCCAGCAGCTCCCAGACAGGCTATGGCTACACCTTC	CASSSQTGYGYTF
TRBV6-5	-	TRBJ1-1	-	TGTGCCAGCAGCACCGGGAACACTGAAGCTTTCTTT	CASSTGNTEAFF
TRBV7-9	-	TRBJ1-1	TRBD1	TGTGCCAGCAGCCGGGACAGGACAAACACTGAAGCTTTCTTT	CASSRDRTNTEAFF
TRBV5-6	-	TRBJ1-1	TRBD1	TGTGCCAGCAGCTCCGAGGACAGGCTCACTGAAGCTTTCTTT	CASSSEDRLTEAFF
TRBV21-1	-	TRBJ2-7	-	TGTGCCAGCACCTACCGCTTAGAGCAGTACTTC	CASTYRLEQYF